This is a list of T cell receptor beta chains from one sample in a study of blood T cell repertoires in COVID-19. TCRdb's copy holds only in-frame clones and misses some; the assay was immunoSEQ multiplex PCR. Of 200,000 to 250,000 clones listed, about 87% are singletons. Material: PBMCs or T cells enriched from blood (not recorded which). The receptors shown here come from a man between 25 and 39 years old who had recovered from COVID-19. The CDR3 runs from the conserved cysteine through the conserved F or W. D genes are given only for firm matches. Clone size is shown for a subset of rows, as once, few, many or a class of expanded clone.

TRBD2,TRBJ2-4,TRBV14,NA,CASSQVSSGGAKNIQYF,TGTGCCAGCAGCCAAGTTTCGAGCGGGGGAGCGAAAAACATTCAGTACTTC
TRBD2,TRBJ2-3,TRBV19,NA,CASRKLAGFTDTQYF,TGTGCCAGTAGAAAACTAGCGGGATTTACAGATACGCAGTATTTT
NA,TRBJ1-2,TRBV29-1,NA,CSVERSYYGYTF,TGCAGCGTTGAACGGTCCTACTATGGCTACACCTTC
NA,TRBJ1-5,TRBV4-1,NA,CASSQEVGLGGSGPQHF,TGCGCCAGCAGCCAAGAGGTGGGACTTGGGGGATCGGGGCCCCAGCATTTT
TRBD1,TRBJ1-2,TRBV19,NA,CASSIQGAVGGYTF,TGTGCCAGTAGCATACAGGGGGCGGTTGGTGGCTACACCTTC
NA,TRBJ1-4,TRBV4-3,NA,CASSQDYGQARGEKLFF,TGCGCCAGCAGCCAAGATTATGGGCAGGCCCGGGGTGAAAAACTGTTTTTT
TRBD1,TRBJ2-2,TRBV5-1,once,CASSLGQGGTGELFF,TGCGCCAGCAGCCTTGGACAGGGCGGAACCGGGGAGCTGTTTTTT
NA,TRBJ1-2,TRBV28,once,CASSSQRTADGYTF,TGTGCCAGCAGTTCCCAGAGGACAGCCGATGGCTACACCTTC
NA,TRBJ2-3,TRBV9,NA,CASSPQPGGTDTQYF,TGTGCCAGCAGCCCCCAGCCGGGGGGCACAGATACGCAGTATTTT
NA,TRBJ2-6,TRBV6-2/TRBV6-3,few,CASSYETGEGSGANVLTF,TGTGCCAGCAGTTACGAGACAGGGGAGGGCTCTGGGGCCAACGTCCTGACTTTC
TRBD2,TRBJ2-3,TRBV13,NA,CASSSTLAGDTQYF,TGTGCCAGCAGCTCTACACTAGCGGGAGATACGCAGTATTTT
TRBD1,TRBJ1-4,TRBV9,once,CASSPPGQGGKLFF,TGTGCCAGCAGCCCCCCGGGACAGGGCGGAAAACTGTTTTTT
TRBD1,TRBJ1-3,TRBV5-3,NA,CARSLTGGRSGNTIYF,TGTGCCAGAAGTTTAACAGGGGGCCGCTCTGGAAACACCATATATTTT
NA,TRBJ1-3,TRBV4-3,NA,CASSQQGFSGNTIYF,TGCGCCAGCAGCCAACAGGGCTTCTCTGGAAACACCATATATTTT
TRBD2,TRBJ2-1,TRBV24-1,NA,CATSGFGTTYNEQFF,TGTGCCACCAGTGGATTCGGGACTACCTACAATGAGCAGTTCTTC
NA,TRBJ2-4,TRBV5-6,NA,CASSFSGLVKNIQYF,TGTGCCAGCAGCTTTTCAGGGTTGGTCAAAAACATTCAGTACTTC
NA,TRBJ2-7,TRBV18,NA,CASSPTFSYEQYF,TGTGCCAGCTCACCGACATTCTCCTACGAGCAGTACTTC
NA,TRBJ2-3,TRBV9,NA,CASSPRGAPDTQYF,TGTGCCAGCAGCCCCCGGGGGGCCCCAGATACGCAGTATTTT
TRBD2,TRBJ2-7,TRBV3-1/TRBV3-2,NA,CASSQDLAGTGYEQYF,TGTGCCAGCAGCCAAGATCTAGCGGGAACAGGGTACGAGCAGTACTTC
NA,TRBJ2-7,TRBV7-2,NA,CASTPRLISSYEQYF,TGTGCCAGCACCCCCAGACTAATCTCTTCCTACGAGCAGTACTTC
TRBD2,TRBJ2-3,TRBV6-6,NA,CASGLAGAADTQYF,TGTGCCAGCGGACTAGCGGGGGCCGCAGATACGCAGTATTTT
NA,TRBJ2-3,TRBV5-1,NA,CASSLGATDTQYF,TGCGCCAGCAGCTTGGGCGCCACAGATACGCAGTATTTT
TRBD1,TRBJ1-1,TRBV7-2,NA,CASSLVSRLGQGNTEAFF,TGTGCCAGCAGCTTAGTTTCCCGCCTCGGACAGGGCAACACTGAAGCTTTCTTT
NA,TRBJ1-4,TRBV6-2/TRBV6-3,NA,CASSYSGTDEKLFF,TGTGCCAGCAGTTACAGCGGGACGGATGAAAAACTGTTTTTT
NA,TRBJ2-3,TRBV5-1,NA,CASSLAPVGTDTQYF,TGCGCCAGCAGCTTGGCCCCGGTAGGCACAGATACGCAGTATTTT
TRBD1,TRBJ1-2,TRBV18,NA,CASSPPGTAVYGYTF,TGTGCCAGCTCACCCCCAGGGACAGCAGTTTATGGCTACACCTTC
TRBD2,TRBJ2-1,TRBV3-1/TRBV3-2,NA,CASRRTSGQNRINEQFF,TGTGCCAGCAGACGGACTAGCGGGCAGAACAGGATTAATGAGCAGTTCTTC
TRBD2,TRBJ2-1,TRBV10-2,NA,CASSERGPGLAGYNEQFF,TGCGCCAGCAGTGAGAGGGGTCCGGGACTAGCGGGGTACAATGAGCAGTTCTTC
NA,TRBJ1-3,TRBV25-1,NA,CASSGSGNTIYF,TGTGCCAGCAGCGGCTCTGGAAACACCATATATTTT
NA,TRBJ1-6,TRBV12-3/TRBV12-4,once,CASGTGNNSPLHF,TGTGCCAGCGGTACAGGAAATAATTCACCCCTCCACTTT
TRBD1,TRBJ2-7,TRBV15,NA,CATSRDLGQGAYEQYF,TGTGCCACCAGCAGAGATTTGGGACAGGGGGCTTACGAGCAGTACTTC
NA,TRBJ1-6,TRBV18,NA,CASSPKSRRAAAHNSPLHF,TGTGCCAGCTCACCTAAGTCCCGGCGGGCAGCAGCTCATAATTCACCCCTCCACTTT
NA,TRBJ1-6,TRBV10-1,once,CASSEGGDGAPLHF,TGCGCCAGCAGTGAGGGCGGGGACGGAGCACCCCTCCACTTT
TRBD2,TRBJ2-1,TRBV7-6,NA,CASSLALSGGSYNEQFF,TGTGCCAGCAGCTTAGCGCTAAGCGGGGGCTCCTACAATGAGCAGTTCTTC
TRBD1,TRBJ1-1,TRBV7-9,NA,CASSPRDRLNTEAFF,TGTGCCAGCAGCCCCCGGGACAGGTTGAACACTGAAGCTTTCTTT
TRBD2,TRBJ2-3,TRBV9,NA,CASSASGGAPTDTQYF,TGTGCCAGCAGCGCCAGCGGGGGGGCCCCCACAGATACGCAGTATTTT
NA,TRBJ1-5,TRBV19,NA,CATREWGGQPQHF,TGTGCCACTCGGGAGTGGGGGGGTCAGCCCCAGCATTTT
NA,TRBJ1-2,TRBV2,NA,CASSGTLQGNYGYTF,TGTGCCAGCAGTGGCACTTTACAGGGAAACTATGGCTACACCTTC
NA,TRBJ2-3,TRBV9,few,CASSVVDGGTDTQYF,TGTGCCAGCAGCGTAGTAGACGGGGGCACAGATACGCAGTATTTT
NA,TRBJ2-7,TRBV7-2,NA,CASSLGGQVTYEQYF,TGTGCCAGCAGCTTAGGGGGGCAGGTTACCTACGAGCAGTACTTC
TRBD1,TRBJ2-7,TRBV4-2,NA,CASSQDLGTGRTYEQYF,TGTGCCAGCAGCCAAGACCTTGGGACAGGGAGGACCTACGAGCAGTACTTC
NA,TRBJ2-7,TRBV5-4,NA,CASSLRVRGSYEQYF,TGTGCCAGCAGCTTGCGGGTCCGTGGGTCCTACGAGCAGTACTTC
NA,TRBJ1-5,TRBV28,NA,CASSSPGQFGEYQPQHF,TGTGCCAGCAGTTCACCTGGACAGTTCGGGGAATATCAGCCCCAGCATTTT
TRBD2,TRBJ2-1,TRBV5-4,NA,CASSPPGLAIYNEQFF,TGTGCCAGCAGCCCACCGGGACTAGCTATTTACAATGAGCAGTTCTTC
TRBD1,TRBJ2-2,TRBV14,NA,CASSQDLGTDLTGELFF,TGTGCCAGCAGCCAAGATCTAGGGACAGACTTAACCGGGGAGCTGTTTTTT
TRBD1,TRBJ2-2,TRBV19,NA,CASSRQGPGELFF,TGTGCCAGTAGTAGACAGGGCCCCGGGGAGCTGTTTTTT
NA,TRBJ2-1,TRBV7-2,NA,CASSLLSGEQFF,TGTGCCAGCAGCCTCCTATCGGGGGAGCAGTTCTTC
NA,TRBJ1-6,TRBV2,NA,CASSAGGNSPLHF,TGTGCCAGCAGTGCCGGGGGAAATTCACCCCTCCACTTT
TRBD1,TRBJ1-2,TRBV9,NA,CASSPQGGALGYGYTF,TGTGCCAGCAGCCCCCAGGGGGGCGCTCTGGGCTATGGCTACACCTTC
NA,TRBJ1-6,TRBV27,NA,CASLSQGARNSPLHF,TGTGCCAGCCTTTCCCAGGGTGCTCGGAACTCACCCCTCCACTTT
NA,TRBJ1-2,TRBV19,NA,CASRATTGSKNGYTF,TGTGCCAGTAGGGCCACGACAGGATCGAAGAATGGCTACACCTTC
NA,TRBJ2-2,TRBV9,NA,CASSAYGGPTGELFF,TGTGCCAGCAGCGCTTATGGGGGCCCCACCGGGGAGCTGTTTTTT
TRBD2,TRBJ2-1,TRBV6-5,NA,CASEKAGGLNEQFF,TGTGCCAGCGAGAAGGCGGGGGGCCTTAATGAGCAGTTCTTC
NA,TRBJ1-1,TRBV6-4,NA,CASPERGTWNTEAFF,TGTGCCAGCCCCGAACGCGGGACCTGGAACACTGAAGCTTTCTTT
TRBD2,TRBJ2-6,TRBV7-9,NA,CASSPRPGGPGANVLTF,TGTGCCAGCAGCCCCCGACCGGGAGGGCCCGGGGCCAACGTCCTGACTTTC
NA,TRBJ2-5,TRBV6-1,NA,CASSEGRGNRETQYF,TGTGCCAGCAGTGAAGGACGAGGGAACCGGGAGACCCAGTACTTC
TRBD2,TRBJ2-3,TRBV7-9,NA,CASSSPRIAGTWGTQYF,TGTGCCAGCAGCTCCCCGCGGATAGCGGGGACCTGGGGTACGCAGTATTTT